This T cell receptor beta chain was sequenced during a study of cytomegalovirus exposure and HLA in healthy donors. The CDR3 is 17 residues long. The V segment lost 3 bases and the J segment 9 bases; nucleotides outside the gene matches: 13. Looked up from germline, CDR1 is WSHSY and CDR2 is SAAADI. PCR used 60 Vbeta primers and 13 Jbeta primers. Method: immunoSEQ multiplex PCR; TCRdb's copy keeps in-frame clones and lacks some. This table holds 200,000 or so clones, around 73% found once. The genes are TRBV10-2 and TRBJ1-6; 8 positions match TRBD1. Sequenced: PBMCs. This receptor was obtained from a male donor in good health and CMV-seronegative. The CDR3 reads CASSDGQGPIGSSPLHF. CDR3 bases: TGCGCCAGCAGTGACGGACAGGGACCCATTGGTAGTTCACCCCTCCACTTT.